One TCR beta chain is described in this entry. The repertoire was sequenced with immunoSEQ multiplex PCR; TCRdb's copy has only in-frame clones and lacks some. The data hold roughly 500,000 clones, with around 89% observed a single time. This sample stems from a study of blood T cell repertoires in COVID-19. This clonotype was obtained from a woman aged 35 to 49 who had recovered from COVID-19. Sequencing input: PBMCs or T cells enriched from blood (not recorded which).

The DNA of the CDR3 is TGTGCCAGCAGCTTCGCGAGACTAGCGTTCTACAATGAGCAGTTCTTC. Residues: CASSFARLAFYNEQFF. The V call is TRBV11-1, the J call TRBJ2-1, with TRBD2 identical over 8 bases. The CDR3 contains 16 residues. J was trimmed by 3 bases and V by 3 bases; bases with no gene match: 7. CDR1 and CDR2 from the germline V gene are SGHAT and FQDESV (reference sequence).